The source of this T cell receptor (beta chain) is a study of blood T cells in healthy people across ages. Study findings and constraints: In the absence of known donor CMV status, changes in expanded clonotypes were possibly confounded. Diversity estimates drawn from one million T cells were deemed underestimates.

This CDR3 spans 15 amino acids. CDR1 is SGHTA, CDR2 FQGNSA, per germline. V trimming: 3 bases; J trimming: 4 bases; junction bases outside the gene matches: 8. Through a sample-barcoded 5' primer and a J-beta primer mix, a second PCR was run for about 7 to 12 cycles. TCRdb re-called the 5' RACE reads with MiXCR, one entry per CDR3 protein. The sample consists of about 580,000 distinct CDR3 sequences, around 50% of them appearing once. Concerning this clonotype: Its antigen is unidentified.

It was approximately 9 milliliters of peripheral blood that were drawn from each donor. Sequenced: blood. The receptor comes from an elderly man in good health. The V call is TRBV7-2, the J call TRBJ1-1, with TRBD1 matching 7 bases. DNA of the CDR3: TGTGCCAGCAGCTTGGCGACAGGGATGGGCACTGAAGCTTTCTTT. This translates into CASSLATGMGTEAFF.